The 20 T cell receptor beta chains given below trace back to one sample, sequenced in a study of cytomegalovirus exposure and HLA in healthy donors. In the PCR, 60 Vbeta and 13 Jbeta primers were used. The repertoire was sequenced with immunoSEQ multiplex PCR; TCRdb's copy has only in-frame clones and lacks some. In the table there are 150,000 to 200,000 clones, around 90% of which are singletons. The source material was PBMCs. These receptors all stem from a woman aged 25 to 39 in good health and CMV-seronegative.

V is TRBV11-2 and J is TRBJ1-2, with 7 bases matching TRBD1. Germline lookup yields CDR1 SGHAT and CDR2 FQNNGV. Trimming cost V 5 bases and J 5 bases; bases outside gene matches: 8. The length of the CDR3 is 14 residues. Written as DNA, the CDR3 is TGTGCCAGCAGCCCAAACCGGGACAGATATGGCTACACCTTC. Amino acids: CASSPNRDRYGYTF.

The chain combines TRBV28 with TRBJ1-2; 10 bases map to TRBD1. Germline V lookup: CDR1 MDHEN, CDR2 SYDVKM. V trimming: 2 bases; J trimming: 4 bases; junction bases outside the gene matches: 13. CDR3 length: 18 amino acids. In DNA form, the CDR3 reads TGTGCCAGCAGTTTAGTGCGGGGGGGGACAGGGGATGGCTATGGCTACACCTTC. It translates to CASSLVRGGTGDGYGYTF.

The chain recombines TRBV28 with TRBJ2-2, with 9 bases matching TRBD2. Germline V CDR1 and CDR2: MDHEN, SYDVKM. J lost 13 bases, V lost 5 bases, and 14 bases had no gene match. This CDR3 is built from 15 residues. The CDR3 region has the DNA TGTGCCAGCAGTGGTAGCGGGAGCGCCTCTTGGTGGCTGTTTTTT. It translates to CASSGSGSASWWLFF.

The chain is built from TRBV5-4 and TRBJ2-3; D possibly corresponds to TRBD2 (6 bases). Trimming left V 4 bases short and J 0 bases short, with 15 bases between. The CDR3 is 16 residues long. Germline CDR1 is SGHNT and CDR2 is YYREEE (reference sequence). In DNA form, the CDR3 reads TGTGCCAGCAGCGCGGGACCCTACCTCAGCACAGATACGCAGTATTTT. Protein sequence: CASSAGPYLSTDTQYF.

In DNA, the CDR3 is TGTGCCAGCAGCTTAGATTTACGGGACGAGCAGTACTTC. Protein product: CASSLDLRDEQYF. V is TRBV7-7 and J is TRBJ2-7; D is undetermined. Germline V CDR1 and CDR2: SSHAT, FNYEAQ (reference sequence). The length of the CDR3 is 13 residues. The ends were cut back, 1 base at V and 5 bases at J, with 9 bases in the middle.

The genes are TRBV7-8 and TRBJ1-6, with D possibly TRBD1 on 5 matching bases. The CDR3 is 17 residues long. Germline loops: CDR1 SGHVS, CDR2 FQNEAQ. The ends were cut back, 1 base at V and 7 bases at J, with 17 bases in the middle. The DNA of the CDR3 is TGTGCCAGCAGCTTAGGGATCCAGGGTTCGCGGAATTCACCCCTCCACTTT. This encodes CASSLGIQGSRNSPLHF.

The chain carries TRBV27 and TRBJ1-2; TRBD1 might be the D (6 bases). Looked up from germline, CDR1 is MNHEY and CDR2 is SMNVEV (reference sequence). V lost 5 bases, J lost 4 bases, and 17 bases lay in between. The CDR3 has 15 amino acids. The CDR3 bases are TGTGCCAGCAGTCCCCAAAACCAGGGGAGCTATGGCTACACCTTC. It specifies CASSPQNQGSYGYTF.

The V gene is TRBV5-1, the J gene TRBJ1-1; 10 bases fit TRBD1. Germline values: CDR1 SGHRS, CDR2 YFSETQ. This CDR3 has 15 amino acids. J was trimmed by 4 bases and V by 4 bases; bases with no gene match: 7. CDR3 sequence (DNA): TGCGCCAGCAGCCGTAGACAGGGGGCGGCCACTGAAGCTTTCTTT. As protein: CASSRRQGAATEAFF.

This chain uses TRBV19 with TRBJ2-3; no reliable D call. V was shortened by 4 bases and J by 2 bases, with 13 bases between the two germline ends. Germline CDR1 is LNHDA and CDR2 is SQIVND (reference sequence). This CDR3 has 15 amino acids. The CDR3 DNA reads TGTGCCAGTAGTAGATACCCGAGAGACACAGATACGCAGTATTTT. Translated: CASSRYPRDTDTQYF.

The chain links TRBV2 to TRBJ2-2; 8 bases are a match to TRBD2. The CDR3 length is 15 residues. V shed 5 bases and J 4 bases; nucleotides not matched to a gene: 6. Germline V gives CDR1 SNHLY, CDR2 FYNNEI. The CDR3 nucleotides are TGTGCCAGCAGTCGGACTAGCTTTGGCACCGGGGAGCTGTTTTTT. Amino acids: CASSRTSFGTGELFF. The full variable domain, completed using reference TRBV2 and TRBJ2-2, is EPEVTQTPSHQVTQMGQEVILRCVPISNHLYFYWYRQILGQKVEFLVSFYNNEISEKSEIFDDQFSVERPDGSNFTLKIRSTKLEDSAMYFCASSRTSFGTGELFFGEGSRLTVL.

The rearrangement links TRBV10-3 to TRBJ2-7, with 9 nucleotides matching TRBD2. The length of the CDR3 is 13 residues. V trimming: 8 bases; J trimming: 4 bases; junction bases outside the gene matches: 6. CDR1 and CDR2 (germline): ENHRY, SYGVKD. The CDR3 DNA reads as TGTGCCATCGGGGCGGGAGGGCCTTACGAGCAGTACTTC. It specifies CAIGAGGPYEQYF.

V and J are TRBV9 and TRBJ2-7, with D maybe TRBD2 (6 bases). V was cut by 0 bases and J by 3 bases, with 10 bases left in between. Per the germline V gene, CDR1 is SGDLS and CDR2 is YYNGEE. The CDR3 has 14 residues. CDR3 residues: CASSVGTTSYEQYF. DNA for the CDR3: TGTGCCAGCAGCGTAGGGACTACCAGCTACGAGCAGTACTTC.

The chain is built from TRBV28 and TRBJ2-5, with 10 bases fitting TRBD1. Germline V lookup: CDR1 MDHEN, CDR2 SYDVKM. This CDR3 is built from 15 residues. V lost 5 bases and J lost 4; bases outside the gene matches: 7. In DNA, the CDR3 is TGTGCCAGCAGTGGGGGGACAGGGGTTCTAGAGACCCAGTACTTC. It yields the protein CASSGGTGVLETQYF.

The chain is built from TRBV7-3 and TRBJ2-3; 9 bases are a match to TRBD2. The CDR3 is made up of 20 amino acids. Germline V gene lookup returns CDR1 SGHTA and CDR2 FQGTGA. J lost 0 bases, V lost 2 bases, and 15 bases had no gene match. CDR3 loop: CASSLGPGQLAGSSTDTQYF. The DNA for the CDR3 is TGTGCCAGCAGCTTAGGTCCAGGGCAACTAGCGGGCTCTAGCACAGATACGCAGTATTTT.

The rearrangement joins TRBV6-5 to TRBJ2-1; D perhaps matches TRBD2 (6 bases). V dropped 2 bases and J dropped 0 bases, with 11 bases sitting between them. CDR1 is MNHEY and CDR2 is SVGAGI in the germline V gene. CDR3 length: 16 amino acids. CDR3 residues: CASSYLAGSSYNEQFF. The CDR3 nucleotides are TGTGCCAGCAGTTACCTAGCCGGGAGCTCCTACAATGAGCAGTTCTTC.

The table lists this clone with a count of one. As DNA, the CDR3 is TGTGCCAGCAGTTACTCGAGGACAGTCCTCTCCTACGAGCAGTACTTC. This gives the protein CASSYSRTVLSYEQYF. The chain joins TRBV6-5 to TRBJ2-5; a weak D match, TRBD1 (6 bases). The end of the DNA fits TRBJ2-7 better, so the J call may be wrong. There are 16 residues in the CDR3. Germline values: CDR1 MNHEY, CDR2 SVGAGI.

The chain couples TRBV27 to TRBJ1-5; 7 nucleotides match TRBD1. CDR1 and CDR2 from the germline V gene are MNHEY and SMNVEV (reference sequence). The CDR3 spans 16 residues. The V and J ends lost 4 bases and 7 bases, in that order; junction bases with no gene match: 13. CDR3 sequence: CASSYRGGRGAQPQHF. The CDR3 coding sequence is TGTGCCAGCAGTTACAGGGGTGGCCGGGGCGCGCAGCCCCAGCATTTT.

This clone was detected a few times. The chain links TRBV5-1 to TRBJ1-4; TRBD1 aligns across 8 bases. The ends lost 4 bases at V and 13 bases at J; junction bases unmatched: 3. The CDR3 contains 11 residues. Germline CDR1 is SGHRS and CDR2 is YFSETQ. The CDR3 sequence is CASSGTGGLFF. The CDR3 bases are TGCGCCAGCAGCGGAACAGGGGGACTGTTTTTT. The full variable domain, rest sourced from reference TRBV5-1 and TRBJ1-4, is KAGVTQTPRYLIKTRGQQVTLSCSPISGHRSVSWYQQTPGQGLQFLFEYFSETQRNKGNFPGRFSGRQFSNSRSEMNVSTLELGDSALYLCASSGTGGLFFGSGTQLSVL.

The chain employs TRBV6-6 and TRBJ1-4; the D gene is possibly TRBD1 (5 bases). There are 14 residues in the CDR3. The germline gives CDR1 MNHNY, CDR2 SVGAGI (reference sequence). Between the trimmed V and J ends, which lost 5 bases and 3 bases, there was a span of 10 bases. The CDR3 bases are TGTGCCAGCAGTATGACAGTACCTAATGAAAAACTGTTTTTT. Translated: CASSMTVPNEKLFF.

The chain carries TRBV7-8 and TRBJ2-3, with D maybe TRBD2 (5 bases). V was clipped by 4 bases and J by 3 bases, with 14 bases between them. The CDR3 sequence is 15 residues long. Germline V lookup: CDR1 SGHVS, CDR2 FQNEAQ. The CDR3 here is CASSSRTFGTDTQYF. CDR3 DNA sequence: TGTGCCAGCAGCTCCCGGACTTTCGGAACAGATACGCAGTATTTT.